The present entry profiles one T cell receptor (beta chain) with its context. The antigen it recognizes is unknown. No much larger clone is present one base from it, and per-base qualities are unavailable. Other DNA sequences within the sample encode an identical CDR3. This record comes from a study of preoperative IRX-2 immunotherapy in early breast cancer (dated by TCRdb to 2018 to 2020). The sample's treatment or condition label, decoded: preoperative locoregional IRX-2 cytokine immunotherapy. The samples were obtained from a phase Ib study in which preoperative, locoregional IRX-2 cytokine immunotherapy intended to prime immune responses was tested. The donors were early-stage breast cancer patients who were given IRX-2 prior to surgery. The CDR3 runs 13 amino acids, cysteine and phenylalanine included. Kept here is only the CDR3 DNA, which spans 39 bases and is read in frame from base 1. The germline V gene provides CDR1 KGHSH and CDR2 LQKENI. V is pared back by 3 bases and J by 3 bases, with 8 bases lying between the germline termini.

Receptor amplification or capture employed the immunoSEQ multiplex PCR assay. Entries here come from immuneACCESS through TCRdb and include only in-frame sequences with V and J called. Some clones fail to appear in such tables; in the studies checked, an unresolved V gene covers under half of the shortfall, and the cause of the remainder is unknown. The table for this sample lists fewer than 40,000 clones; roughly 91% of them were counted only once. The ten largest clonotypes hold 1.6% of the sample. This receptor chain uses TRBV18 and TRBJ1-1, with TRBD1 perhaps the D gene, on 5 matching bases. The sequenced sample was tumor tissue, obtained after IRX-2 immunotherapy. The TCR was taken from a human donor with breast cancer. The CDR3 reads CASSPEGYTEAFF. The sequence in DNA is TGTGCCAGCTCACCGGAGGGGTACACTGAAGCTTTCTTT.